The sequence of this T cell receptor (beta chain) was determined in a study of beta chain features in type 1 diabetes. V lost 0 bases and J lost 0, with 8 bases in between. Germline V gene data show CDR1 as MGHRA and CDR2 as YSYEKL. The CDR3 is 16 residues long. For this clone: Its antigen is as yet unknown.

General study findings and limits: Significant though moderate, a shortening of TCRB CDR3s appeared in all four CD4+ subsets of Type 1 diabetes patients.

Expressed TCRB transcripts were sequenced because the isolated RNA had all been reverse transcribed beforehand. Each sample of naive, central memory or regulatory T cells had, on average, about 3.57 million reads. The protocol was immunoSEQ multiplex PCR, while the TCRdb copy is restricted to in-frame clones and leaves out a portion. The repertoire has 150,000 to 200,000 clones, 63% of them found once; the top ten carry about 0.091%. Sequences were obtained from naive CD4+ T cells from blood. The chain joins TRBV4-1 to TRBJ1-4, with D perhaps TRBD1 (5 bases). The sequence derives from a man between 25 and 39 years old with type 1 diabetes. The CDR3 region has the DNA TGCGCCAGCAGCCAAGATCCAGGGTCAACTAATGAAAAACTGTTTTTT. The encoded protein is CASSQDPGSTNEKLFF.